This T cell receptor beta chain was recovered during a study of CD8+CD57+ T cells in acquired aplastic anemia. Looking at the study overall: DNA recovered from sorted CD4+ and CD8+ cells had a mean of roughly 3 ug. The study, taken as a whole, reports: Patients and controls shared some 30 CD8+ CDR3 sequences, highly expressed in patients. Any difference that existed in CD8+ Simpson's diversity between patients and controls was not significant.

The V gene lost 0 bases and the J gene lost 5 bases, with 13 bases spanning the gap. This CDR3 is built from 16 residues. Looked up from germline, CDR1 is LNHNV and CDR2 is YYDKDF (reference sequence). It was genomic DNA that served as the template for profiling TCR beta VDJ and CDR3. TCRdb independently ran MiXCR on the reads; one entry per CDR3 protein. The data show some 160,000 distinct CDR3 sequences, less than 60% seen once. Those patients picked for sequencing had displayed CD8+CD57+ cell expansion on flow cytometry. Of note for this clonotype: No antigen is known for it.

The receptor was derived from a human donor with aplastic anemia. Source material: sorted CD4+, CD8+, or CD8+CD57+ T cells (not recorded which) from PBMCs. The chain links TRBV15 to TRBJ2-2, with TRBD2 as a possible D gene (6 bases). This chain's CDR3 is CATSRDSRGQTGELFF. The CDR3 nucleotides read TGTGCCACCAGCAGAGACTCGCGGGGCCAGACCGGGGAGCTGTTTTTT.